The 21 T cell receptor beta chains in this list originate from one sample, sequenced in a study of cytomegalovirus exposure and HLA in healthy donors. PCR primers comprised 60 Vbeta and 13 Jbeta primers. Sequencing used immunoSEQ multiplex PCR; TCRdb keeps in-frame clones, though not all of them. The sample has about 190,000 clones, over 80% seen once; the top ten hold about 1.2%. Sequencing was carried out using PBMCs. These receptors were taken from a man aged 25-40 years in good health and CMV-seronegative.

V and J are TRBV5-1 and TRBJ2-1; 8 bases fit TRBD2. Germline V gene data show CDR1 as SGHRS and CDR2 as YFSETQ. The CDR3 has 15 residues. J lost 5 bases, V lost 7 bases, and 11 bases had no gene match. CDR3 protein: CASHRGGEGNNEQFF. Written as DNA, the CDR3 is TGCGCCAGCCACCGGGGGGGAGAAGGGAACAATGAGCAGTTCTTC.

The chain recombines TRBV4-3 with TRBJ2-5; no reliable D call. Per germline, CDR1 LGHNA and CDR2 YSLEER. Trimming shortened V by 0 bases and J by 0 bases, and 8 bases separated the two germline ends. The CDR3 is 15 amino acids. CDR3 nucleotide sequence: TGCGCCAGCAGCCAAGATCCGCTAGACCAAGAGACCCAGTACTTC. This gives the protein CASSQDPLDQETQYF.

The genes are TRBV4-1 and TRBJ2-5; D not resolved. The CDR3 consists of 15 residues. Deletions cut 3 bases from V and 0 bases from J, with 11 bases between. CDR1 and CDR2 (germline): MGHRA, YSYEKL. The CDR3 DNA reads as TGCGCCAGCAGCCAGGCAGAATCGTACCAAGAGACCCAGTACTTC. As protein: CASSQAESYQETQYF.

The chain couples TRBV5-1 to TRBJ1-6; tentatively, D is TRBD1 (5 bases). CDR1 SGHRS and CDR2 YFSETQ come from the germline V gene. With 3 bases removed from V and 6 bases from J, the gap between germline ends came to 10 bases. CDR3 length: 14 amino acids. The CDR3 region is CASSYGDSNSPLHF. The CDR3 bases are TGCGCCAGCAGCTATGGTGACAGTAATTCACCCCTCCACTTT.

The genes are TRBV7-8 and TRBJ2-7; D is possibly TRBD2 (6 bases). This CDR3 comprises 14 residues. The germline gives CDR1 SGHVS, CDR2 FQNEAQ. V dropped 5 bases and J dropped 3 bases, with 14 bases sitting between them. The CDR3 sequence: CASSLDGLNYEQYF. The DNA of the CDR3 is TGTGCCAGCAGCCTAGACGGACTAAACTACGAGCAGTACTTC.

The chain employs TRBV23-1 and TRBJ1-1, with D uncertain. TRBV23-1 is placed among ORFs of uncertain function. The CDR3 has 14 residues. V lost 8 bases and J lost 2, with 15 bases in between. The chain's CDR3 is CASGCKLSNTEAFF. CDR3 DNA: TGCGCCAGCGGGTGCAAACTAAGTAACACTGAAGCTTTCTTT.

In nucleotides, the CDR3 is TGTGCCACCAGCAGTCTAGGGGACTTTAGCGACCATGAGCAGTTCTTC. Translation: CATSSLGDFSDHEQFF. The chain recombines TRBV15 with TRBJ2-1, with a weak D call TRBD2 (6 bases). This CDR3 spans 16 amino acids. The ends were cut back, 3 bases at V and 8 bases at J, with 20 bases in the middle. From germline, CDR1 is LNHNV and CDR2 YYDKDF (reference sequence).

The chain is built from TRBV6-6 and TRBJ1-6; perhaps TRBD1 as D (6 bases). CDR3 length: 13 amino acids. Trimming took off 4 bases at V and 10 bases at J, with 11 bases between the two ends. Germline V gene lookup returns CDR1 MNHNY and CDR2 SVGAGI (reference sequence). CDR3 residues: CASSWDTRSPLHF. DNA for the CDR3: TGTGCCAGCAGTTGGGACACTCGGTCACCCCTCCACTTT.

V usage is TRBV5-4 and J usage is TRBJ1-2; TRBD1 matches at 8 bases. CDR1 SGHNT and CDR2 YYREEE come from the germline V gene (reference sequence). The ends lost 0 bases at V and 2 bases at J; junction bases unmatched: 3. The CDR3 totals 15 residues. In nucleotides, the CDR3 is TGTGCCAGCAGCTTGGCCGCAGGGGGCAACTATGGCTACACCTTC. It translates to CASSLAAGGNYGYTF.

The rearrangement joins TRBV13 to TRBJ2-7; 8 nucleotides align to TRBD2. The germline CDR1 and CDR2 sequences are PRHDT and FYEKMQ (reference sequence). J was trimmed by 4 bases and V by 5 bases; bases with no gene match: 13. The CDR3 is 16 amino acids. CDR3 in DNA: TGTGCCAGCAGCCCAAGAAGTCTTAGCGGGAATTACGAGCAGTACTTC. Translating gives CASSPRSLSGNYEQYF.

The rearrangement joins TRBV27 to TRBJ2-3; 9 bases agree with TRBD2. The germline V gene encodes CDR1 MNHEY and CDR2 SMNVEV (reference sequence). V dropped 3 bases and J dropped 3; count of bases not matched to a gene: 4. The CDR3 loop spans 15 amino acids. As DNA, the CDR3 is TGTGCCAGCAGTTTCAGCGGGAGGCTTACAGATACGCAGTATTTT. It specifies CASSFSGRLTDTQYF.

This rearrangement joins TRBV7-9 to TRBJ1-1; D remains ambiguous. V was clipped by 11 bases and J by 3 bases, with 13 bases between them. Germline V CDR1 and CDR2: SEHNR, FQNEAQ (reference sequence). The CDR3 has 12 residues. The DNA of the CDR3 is TGTGCCGCCCTCGGAGTACACACTGAAGCTTTCTTT. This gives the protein CAALGVHTEAFF. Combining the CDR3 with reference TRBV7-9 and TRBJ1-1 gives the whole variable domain DTGVSQNPRHKITKRGQNVTFRCDPISEHNRLYWYRQTLGQGPEFLTYFQNEAQLEKSRLLSDRFSAERPKGSFSTLEIQRTEQGDSAMYLCAALGVHTEAFFGQGTRLTVV.

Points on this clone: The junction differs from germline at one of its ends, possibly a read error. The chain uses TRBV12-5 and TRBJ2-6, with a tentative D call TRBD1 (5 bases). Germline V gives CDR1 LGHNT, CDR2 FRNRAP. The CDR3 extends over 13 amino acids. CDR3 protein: CASAFSGANGLTF. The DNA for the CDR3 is TGTGCTAGTGCCTTCTCTGGGGCCAACGGCCTGACTTTC.

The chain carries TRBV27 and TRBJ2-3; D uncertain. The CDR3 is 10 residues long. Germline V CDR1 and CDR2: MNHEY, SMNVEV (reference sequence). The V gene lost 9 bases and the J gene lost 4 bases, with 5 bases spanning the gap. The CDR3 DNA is TGTGCCAGTAGCTCAGATACGCAGTATTTT. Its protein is CASSSDTQYF.

CDR3 loop: CASSQTSFVTYEQYF. DNA of the CDR3: TGCGCCAGCAGCCAAACTAGCTTCGTAACCTACGAGCAGTACTTC. V gene TRBV4-1 combines with J gene TRBJ2-5; a possible D gene is TRBD2 (6 bases). The end of the DNA fits TRBJ2-7 better, so the J call may be wrong. Looked up from germline, CDR1 is MGHRA and CDR2 is YSYEKL. This CDR3 contains 15 residues.

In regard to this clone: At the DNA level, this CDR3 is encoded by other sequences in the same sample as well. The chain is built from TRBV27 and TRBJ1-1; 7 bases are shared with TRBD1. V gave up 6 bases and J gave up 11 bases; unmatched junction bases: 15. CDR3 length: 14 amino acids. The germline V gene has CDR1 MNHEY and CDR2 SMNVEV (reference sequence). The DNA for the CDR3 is TGTGCCAGCAGCTCAACGGGGTCCGGGACAGAGGCTTTCTTT. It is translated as CASSSTGSGTEAFF.

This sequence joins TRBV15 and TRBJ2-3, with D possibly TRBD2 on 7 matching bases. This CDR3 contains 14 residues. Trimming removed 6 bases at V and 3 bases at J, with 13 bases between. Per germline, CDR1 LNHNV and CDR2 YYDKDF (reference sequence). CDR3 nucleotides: TGTGCCACCAGTAGGGGGGGAGGGACAGATACGCAGTATTTT. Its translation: CATSRGGGTDTQYF. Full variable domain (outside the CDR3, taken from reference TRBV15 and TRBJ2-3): DAMVIQNPRYQVTQFGKPVTLSCSQTLNHNVMYWYQQKSSQAPKLLFHYYDKDFNNEADTPDNFQSRRPNTSFCFLDIRSPGLGDTAMYLCATSRGGGTDTQYFGPGTRLTVL.

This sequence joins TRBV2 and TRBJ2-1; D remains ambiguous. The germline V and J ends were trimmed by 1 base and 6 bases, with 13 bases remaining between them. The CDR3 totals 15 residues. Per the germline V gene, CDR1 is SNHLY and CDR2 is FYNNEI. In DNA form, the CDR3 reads TGTGCCAGCAGTGAAGAGAAGAGCATATTCAATGAGCAGTTCTTC. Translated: CASSEEKSIFNEQFF.

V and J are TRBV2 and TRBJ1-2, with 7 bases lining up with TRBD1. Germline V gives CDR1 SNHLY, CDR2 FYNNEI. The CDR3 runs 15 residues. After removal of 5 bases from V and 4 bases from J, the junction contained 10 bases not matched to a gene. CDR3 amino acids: CASSPETGLVYGYTF. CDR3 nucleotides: TGTGCCAGCAGTCCCGAGACAGGGTTGGTCTATGGCTACACCTTC.

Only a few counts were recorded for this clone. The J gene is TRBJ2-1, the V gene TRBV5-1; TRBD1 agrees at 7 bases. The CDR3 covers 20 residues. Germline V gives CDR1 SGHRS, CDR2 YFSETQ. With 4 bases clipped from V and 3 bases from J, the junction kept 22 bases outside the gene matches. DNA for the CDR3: TGCGCCAGCAGCCTAAACCGGGACAGTATCCCAAAGTTCTTCTACAATGAGCAGTTCTTC. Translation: CASSLNRDSIPKFFYNEQFF.

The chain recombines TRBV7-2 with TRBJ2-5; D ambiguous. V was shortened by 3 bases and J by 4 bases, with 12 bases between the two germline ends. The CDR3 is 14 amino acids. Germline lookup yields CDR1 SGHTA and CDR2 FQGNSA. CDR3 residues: CASSFSTTLETQYF. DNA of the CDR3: TGTGCCAGCAGCTTCTCCACGACTCTAGAGACCCAGTACTTC.